The clone carrying this T cell receptor (beta chain) was seen only a few times. No antigen is known for it. This sample is part of a study of OX40 agonist ivuxolimab in advanced cancers. The overall study: At 0.01 to 10 mg/kg, ivuxolimab was administered intravenously to patients every 2 weeks. General study findings and limits: Circulating CD4+ and CD8+ T cells showed clonal expansion by week 6 at 0.1 to 3.0 mg/kg. Relative to CD4+ cells, CD8+ T cells on average had more expanded clones. With doses of 0.1-3.0 mg/kg, partial responders showed among the lowest clonal expansion.

The protocol was immunoSEQ multiplex PCR, while the TCRdb copy is restricted to in-frame clones and leaves out a portion. Here the sample spans 70,000 to 95,000 clones, over 75% being singletons. The CDR3 runs to 12 residues. Trimming left V 10 bases short and J 7 bases short, with 17 bases between. The sequences come from CD4+ or CD8+ T cells sorted from blood, collected in a trial of the OX40 agonist ivuxolimab. This receptor was obtained from an adult with an advanced solid tumor such as melanoma, head and neck, liver or kidney cancer. J is TRBJ2-7 and V is TRBV23-1; TRBD1 is a possible D gene (7 bases). TRBV23-1 is an ORF; its function is uncertain. Here the CDR3 reads CANPGQAGEQYF. CDR3 DNA sequence: TGCGCCAACCCCGGACAGGCGGGGGAGCAGTACTTC.